Listed below are T cell receptor beta chains from one sample, sequenced in a study of early T cells in non-severe SARS-CoV-2 infection. TCRdb re-derived calls from the 5' RACE reads in MiXCR, one entry per CDR3 protein. The profile shows fewer than 40,000 distinct CDR3 sequences, over 4.5% of them singletons. The sample taken for sequencing was whole blood. These receptors were obtained from an adult who was a healthcare worker with PCR-confirmed SARS-CoV-2 infection or an uninfected control (not recorded which). Each CDR3 is given with its conserved first and last residue. The D gene is left open where the match is weak. A row's size may be missing; if present it is once, few, many or a size class.

.	many	TRBV3-1	TRBJ1-6	TGTGCCAGCAGCCAAGATCCGGTGGGTAATTCACCCCTCCACTTT	CASSQDPVGNSPLHF
.	many	TRBV12-3/TRBV12-4	TRBJ2-1	TGTGCCAGCAGTCGAGAGGGGGGGGACACGGAGCAGTTCTTC	CASSREGGDTEQFF
TRBD1	many	TRBV19	TRBJ2-3	TGTGCCAGTAGTCCGCGGACAGGGTACACAGATACGCAGTATTTT	CASSPRTGYTDTQYF
.	many	TRBV7-9	TRBJ2-4	TGTGCCAGCAGCTTAGTCGGGGGCCAGGCCAAAAACATTCAGTACTTC	CASSLVGGQAKNIQYF
.	few	TRBV30	TRBJ1-2	TGTGCCTTCAAATATGGGACTAACTATGGCTACACCTTC	CAFKYGTNYGYTF
.	many	TRBV2	TRBJ1-1	TGTGCCAGCAGTGCAAAGATGAACACTGAAGCTTTCTTT	CASSAKMNTEAFF
.	.	TRBV29-1	TRBJ1-4	TGCAGCGTTGCGGGGTCCAGTGAAAAACTGTTTTTT	CSVAGSSEKLFF
.	few	TRBV27	TRBJ2-1	TGTGCCAGCAGTTTTGGGGGGGCAGCCTACAATGAGCAGTTCTTC	CASSFGGAAYNEQFF
.	many	TRBV7-9	TRBJ2-3	TGTGCCACCAGTAGCAGAACTAGCACAGATACGCAGTATTTT	CATSSRTSTDTQYF
TRBD1	many	TRBV24-1	TRBJ2-3	TGTGCCACCAGTGATGAAACCGGGACAGGGGGGACAGATACGCAGTATTTT	CATSDETGTGGTDTQYF
.	.	TRBV12-3/TRBV12-4	TRBJ2-7	TGTGCCAGCAGGGGAGACAGGAAAGACTACGAGCAGTACTTC	CASRGDRKDYEQYF
TRBD2	.	TRBV6-1	TRBJ2-1	TGTGCCACAACCCAAGCGGGGGGTTCCTACAATGAGCAGTTCTTC	CATTQAGGSYNEQFF
.	many	TRBV20-1	TRBJ2-1	TGCAGTGCTAGATGGGTTTCGAGGGACAATGAGCAGTTCTTC	CSARWVSRDNEQFF
TRBD2	many	TRBV5-1	TRBJ2-7	TGCGCCAGCAGCTTGGGACTAGCAGGAGGCGAGCAGTACTTC	CASSLGLAGGEQYF
.	few	TRBV28	TRBJ2-7	TGTGCCAGCAGTCTATACTATGATACAGGGACCCACTCCTACGAGCAGTACTTC	CASSLYYDTGTHSYEQYF
TRBD1	many	TRBV28	TRBJ2-3	TGTGCCAGCAGCCATCGCTGGGACAGGGTAACAGATACGCAGTATTTT	CASSHRWDRVTDTQYF
.	many	TRBV24-1	TRBJ1-2	TGTGCCACCAGTGATCCAGAATATGGCTACACCTTC	CATSDPEYGYTF
.	.	TRBV4-2	TRBJ2-7	TGTGCCAGCAGCCAAGATCGGGGGTACGAGCAGTACTTC	CASSQDRGYEQYF
.	many	TRBV27	TRBJ2-2	TGTGCCAGCAGTTTATCACCCCAACAGGGCAGGACCGGGGAGCTGTTTTTT	CASSLSPQQGRTGELFF
.	.	TRBV2	TRBJ2-3	TGTGCCAGCAGTGAAGAGACAGGTCGCACAGATACACAGTATTTT	CASSEETGRTDTQYF
.	many	TRBV28	TRBJ2-7	TGTGCCAGCAGAAGCCTAGGGCTCGACTACGAGCAGTACTTC	CASRSLGLDYEQYF
.	few	TRBV4-1	TRBJ1-6	TGCGCCAGCAGTGAAAATAATTCACCCCTCCACTTT	CASSENNSPLHF
.	many	TRBV7-8	TRBJ2-7	TGTGCCAGCAGCTTAGAGGGCAGCGAAAGCTACGAGCAGTACTTC	CASSLEGSESYEQYF
.	.	TRBV7-6	TRBJ1-2	TGTGCCAGCAGCTTAGCTTATGGCTACACCTTC	CASSLAYGYTF
TRBD2	few	TRBV3-1	TRBJ2-7	TGTGCCAGCAGCGGTAGCGGGATTTGGTACGAGCAGTACTTC	CASSGSGIWYEQYF
TRBD2	many	TRBV20-1	TRBJ2-1	TGCAGTGCTAGAGAAAGGACTAGCGGTTACAATGAGCAGTTCTTC	CSARERTSGYNEQFF
TRBD2	.	TRBV29-1	TRBJ2-7	TGCAGCGTTGAGCAAGCGGGAGTTTGGAACGAGCAGTACTTC	CSVEQAGVWNEQYF
TRBD2	many	TRBV7-3	TRBJ2-1	TGTGCCAGCAGCTTAACCGGGACGGATCGAGGGAGGGCCCATAGTAATGAGCAGTTCTTC	CASSLTGTDRGRAHSNEQFF
.	many	TRBV12-3/TRBV12-4	TRBJ2-2	TGTGCCAGCCCAGCGGCGGCGAACACCGGGGAGCTGTTTTTT	CASPAAANTGELFF
.	many	TRBV25-1	TRBJ2-1	TGTGCCAGCGCCCAACTCAGGAATGAGCAGTTCTTC	CASAQLRNEQFF
.	few	TRBV25-1	TRBJ2-3	TGTGCCAGCAAAGGACGACTCGTTAGCACAGATACGCAGTATTTT	CASKGRLVSTDTQYF
.	many	TRBV28	TRBJ2-2	TGTGCCAGCAGTTTATTTAAGTTGGAAACCTGGGAGCTGTTTTTT	CASSLFKLETWELFF
.	.	TRBV28	TRBJ1-4	TGTGCCAGCAGTAGGCGTAATGAAAAACTGTTTTTT	CASSRRNEKLFF
.	many	TRBV29-1	TRBJ1-1	TGCAGCGTTGAATCGACCACAGCCATGAACACTGAAGCTTTCTTT	CSVESTTAMNTEAFF
TRBD2	medium-sized	TRBV6-4	TRBJ2-7	TGTGCCAGCGTCATACCCGCTTGCGTGACTAGCGGGAGGGGGTACGAGCAGTACTTC	CASVIPACVTSGRGYEQYF
.	many	TRBV11-2	TRBJ1-1	TGTGCCAGCAGCTTAGGGCAGGTCGGTGTCGAAGCTTTCTTT	CASSLGQVGVEAFF
TRBD2	few	TRBV29-1	TRBJ2-1	TGCAGCGCTAGGACTAGCGGGGACAATGAGCAGTTCTTC	CSARTSGDNEQFF
.	medium-sized	TRBV20-1	TRBJ1-1	TGCAGTGCCCCAGAGGGAGCCGCGAACACTGAAGCTTTCTTT	CSAPEGAANTEAFF
.	many	TRBV6-6	TRBJ1-1	TGTGCCAGCAGACTACAGGCGAACACTGAAGCTTTCTTT	CASRLQANTEAFF
TRBD1	many	TRBV29-1	TRBJ1-2	TGCAGCGTTGTGGGGACAGGGGTCTATGGCTACACCTTC	CSVVGTGVYGYTF
.	many	TRBV7-8	TRBJ2-6	TGTGCCAGCAGCTTAGGTTACTTCAGCTCTGGGGCCAACGTCCTGACTTTC	CASSLGYFSSGANVLTF
.	many	TRBV11-1	TRBJ1-1	TGTGCCAGCAGCCCCCGGACTTTGAACACTGAAGCTTTCTTT	CASSPRTLNTEAFF
.	once	TRBV27	TRBJ1-5	TGTGCCAGCAGTCTCTGGGGGCTGGCTCAGCCCCAGCATTTT	CASSLWGLAQPQHF
.	.	TRBV4-1	TRBJ2-7	TGCGCCAGCAGCCCGCTGACAGGTGACTACGAGCAGTACTTC	CASSPLTGDYEQYF